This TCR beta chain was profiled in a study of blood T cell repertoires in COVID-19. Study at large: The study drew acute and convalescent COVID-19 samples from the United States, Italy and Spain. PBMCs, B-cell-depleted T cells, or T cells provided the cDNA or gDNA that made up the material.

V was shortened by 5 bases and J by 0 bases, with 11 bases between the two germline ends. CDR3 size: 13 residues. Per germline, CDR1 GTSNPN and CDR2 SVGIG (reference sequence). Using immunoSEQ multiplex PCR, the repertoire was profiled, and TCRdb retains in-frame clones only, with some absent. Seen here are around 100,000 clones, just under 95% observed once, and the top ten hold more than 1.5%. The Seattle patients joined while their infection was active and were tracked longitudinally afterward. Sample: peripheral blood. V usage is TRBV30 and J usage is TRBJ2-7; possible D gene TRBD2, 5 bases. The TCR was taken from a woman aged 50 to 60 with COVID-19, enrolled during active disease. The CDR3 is CAWWVRDSYEQYV. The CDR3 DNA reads TGTGCCTGGTGGGTACGGGACTCCTACGAGCAGTACGTC.